These T cell receptor beta chains were read from a single sample in a study of identical twins. TCRdb re-analysed the 5' RACE reads in MiXCR, keeping a single row per CDR3 protein. The table shows 1.5 million to 2 million distinct CDR3 sequences, with about 30% occurring only once. Sequencing input: cord blood. The receptors originated from a newborn girl in good health. Each CDR3 is given with its conserved first and last residue. The D gene is left open where the match is weak. Some rows mark clone size as missing; the rest say once, few, many or name a class of expanded clone.

size	V	J	D	DNA	CDR3
few	TRBV5-1	TRBJ1-1	TRBD1	TGCGCCAGCAGCTTCCCCGACAGGGAGGAAACTGAAGCTTTCTTT	CASSFPDREETEAFF
NA	TRBV30	TRBJ1-2	TRBD1	TGTGCCTGGGCTCTTGCCAGGGGGAACTATGGCTACACCTTC	CAWALARGNYGYTF
few	TRBV11-2	TRBJ2-3	TRBD2	TGTGCCAGCAGCTTATTTGGGAGGGGACTAGGGTTGCTAGATACGCAGTATTTT	CASSLFGRGLGLLDTQYF
NA	TRBV20-1	TRBJ1-2	NA	TGCAGTGCTAGCTCAGGGGCCGACTATGGCTACACCTTC	CSASSGADYGYTF
few	TRBV10-3	TRBJ1-1	NA	TGTGCCATCAGCTCCCGACCGAGGGGGAACACTGAAGCTTTCTTT	CAISSRPRGNTEAFF
NA	TRBV20-1	TRBJ2-7	NA	TGCAGTGCTAGGGAACCAGTCTCCTACGAGCAGTACTTC	CSAREPVSYEQYF
NA	TRBV7-2	TRBJ2-7	NA	TGTGCCAGCAGCGTCTTTGAGGCCCAGTACTTC	CASSVFEAQYF
few	TRBV5-5	TRBJ2-1	NA	TGTGCCAGCAGCCTGTTGGGGGACACCTACAATGAGCAGTTCTTC	CASSLLGDTYNEQFF
once	TRBV6-6	TRBJ2-5	TRBD1	TGTGCCAGCAGCTACCCAGGGGGCTTAGGCAATGAGCAGTACTTC	CASSYPGGLGNEQYF
NA	TRBV2	TRBJ2-5	NA	TGTGCCAGCAGTGAAGCTAGCCACCAAGAGACCCAGTACTTC	CASSEASHQETQYF
NA	TRBV2	TRBJ2-7	TRBD2	TGTGCCAGCAGTGAGAGCGGGCTAGCGGGGGCCTACGAGCAGTACTTC	CASSESGLAGAYEQYF
many	TRBV12-3/TRBV12-4	TRBJ2-7	NA	TGTGCCAGCAGTTTTCGACAGGGAGGGTCCTACGAGCAGTACTTC	CASSFRQGGSYEQYF
NA	TRBV5-1	TRBJ2-7	TRBD2	TGCGCCAGCAGCTTGAGTACTAGCGTGTACAATGAGCAGTACTTC	CASSLSTSVYNEQYF
NA	TRBV19	TRBJ2-1	TRBD2	TGTGCCAGTAGTATAGCTCCGACTAGCGGGGCCTACAATGAGCAGTTCTTC	CASSIAPTSGAYNEQFF
NA	TRBV6-5	TRBJ1-1	NA	TGTGCCAGCAGTTACCGCCGACGGCTGAACACTGAAGCTTTCTTT	CASSYRRRLNTEAFF
NA	TRBV20-1	TRBJ2-7	NA	TGCAGTGCTCCACCCCCTGACAGCTACGAGCAGTACTTC	CSAPPPDSYEQYF
NA	TRBV25-1	TRBJ2-7	NA	TGTGCCAGCAGTGGTTTTAGGACAGTCTCCTACGAGCAGTACTTC	CASSGFRTVSYEQYF
few	TRBV20-1	TRBJ2-7	TRBD2	TGCAGTGCTAGCCCCCGGACTAGCGGGGACTACGAGCAGTACTTC	CSASPRTSGDYEQYF
NA	TRBV12-3/TRBV12-4	TRBJ2-1	NA	TGTGCCAGCAGCCCCGGGGCAGGGCAGTTCTTC	CASSPGAGQFF
NA	TRBV20-1	TRBJ2-7	TRBD2	TGCAGTGCCAACGGCAACGGACTAGCGGGGATGCAGTACTTC	CSANGNGLAGMQYF
NA	TRBV20-1	TRBJ1-5	TRBD1	TGCAGTGCTAGAGATGAACAGGGGAACCTGCCCCAGCATTTT	CSARDEQGNLPQHF
NA	TRBV7-2	TRBJ1-1	NA	TGTGCCAGCAGCTTATTTGGCTGGGGGAACACTGAAGCTTTCTTT	CASSLFGWGNTEAFF
NA	TRBV25-1	TRBJ2-5	TRBD1	TGTGCCAGCAGTGAATACAGGGGGCGAGAGACCCAGTACTTC	CASSEYRGRETQYF
NA	TRBV4-2	TRBJ2-1	TRBD2	TGTGCCAGCAGCCCTACTAGCGGCTCCAACAATGAGCAGTTCTTC	CASSPTSGSNNEQFF
NA	TRBV20-1	TRBJ1-6	NA	TGCAGTGCGCCGGGACCGCGAGGCGGAAATTCACCCCTCCACTTT	CSAPGPRGGNSPLHF
NA	TRBV20-1	TRBJ2-7	TRBD2	TGCAGTGCTAGATTTCCCCCTAGCGGCGACGAGCAGTACTTC	CSARFPPSGDEQYF
few	TRBV5-4	TRBJ2-7	TRBD1	TGTGCCAGCAGTGTTGGGACAGCGAACTCCTACGAGCAGTACTTC	CASSVGTANSYEQYF
NA	TRBV7-2	TRBJ2-7	TRBD2	TGTGCCAGCAGCTTAGTACTAGCGGGGGGTCTCCTTTGGGAGCAGTACTTC	CASSLVLAGGLLWEQYF
NA	TRBV6-1	TRBJ1-2	NA	TGTGCCAGCAGTGACTTGGGCAGTCTTGGGGGCTACACCTTC	CASSDLGSLGGYTF
NA	TRBV20-1	TRBJ1-4	NA	TGCAGTGCATCCTTGGACACCAAACGTGAAAAACTGTTTTTT	CSASLDTKREKLFF
NA	TRBV27	TRBJ1-6	NA	TGTGCCAGCAGTTTATCCGGGGGGGGGATGAATTCACCCCTCCACTTT	CASSLSGGGMNSPLHF
NA	TRBV3-1	TRBJ2-1	TRBD2	TGTGCCAGCAGCCCGACTAGCGGGATTGGGTATGAGCAGTTCTTC	CASSPTSGIGYEQFF
NA	TRBV12-3/TRBV12-4	TRBJ2-7	NA	TGTGCCAGCAGCCCAGGGACCCACGAGCAGTACTTC	CASSPGTHEQYF
few	TRBV5-1	TRBJ2-7	NA	TGCGCCAGCAGCTTGGGGGCTATAAGGTCAGAAGAGTACTTC	CASSLGAIRSEEYF
few	TRBV21-1	TRBJ1-1	NA	TGTGCCAGCAGCAAAGAAAGGGCGAACACTGAAGCTTTCTTT	CASSKERANTEAFF
NA	TRBV5-1	TRBJ1-1	NA	TGCGCCAGCAGCTGGTCGGGGGGAACCACTGAAGCTTTCTTT	CASSWSGGTTEAFF
few	TRBV4-1	TRBJ1-2	NA	TGCGCCAGCAGCCAAGAACCGACGTCTGCAGGGTATGGCTACACCTTC	CASSQEPTSAGYGYTF
few	TRBV14	TRBJ2-7	TRBD2	TGTGCCAGCAGCCGCTCTAGGGTGAGCGGGAGCGAGCAGTACTTC	CASSRSRVSGSEQYF
few	TRBV20-1	TRBJ2-3	NA	TGCAGTGCTAGGTATCTCAGCACAGATACGCAGTATTTT	CSARYLSTDTQYF
NA	TRBV7-9	TRBJ2-2	NA	TGTGCCAGCAGCCTTACTGCCACCGGGGAGCTGTTTTTT	CASSLTATGELFF
few	TRBV18	TRBJ2-5	NA	TGTGCCAGCTCACCACTGAAGGGTACTAGAGAAACGACCCAGTACTTC	CASSPLKGTRETTQYF
NA	TRBV5-1	TRBJ1-6	NA	TGCGCCAGCGCCCTAGCCGAGCTCGGGACACTTTTTTCACCCCTCCACTTT	CASALAELGTLFSPLHF
once	TRBV20-1	TRBJ1-4	NA	TGCAGTGCTGGAATCCCTCCAACTAATGAAAAACTGTTTTTT	CSAGIPPTNEKLFF
few	TRBV24-1	TRBJ1-2	NA	TGTGCCACCAGTGATTTTGACAGCGGCTATGGCTACACCTTC	CATSDFDSGYGYTF
few	TRBV9	TRBJ2-1	NA	TGTGCCAGCAGCCCTAGCGTGGGCTCCTACAATGAGCAGTTCTTC	CASSPSVGSYNEQFF
NA	TRBV20-1	TRBJ1-5	TRBD1	TGCAGTGCTAGGGATCGATCCGGACAGGCTTATCAGCCCCAGCATTTT	CSARDRSGQAYQPQHF
NA	TRBV12-3/TRBV12-4	TRBJ2-7	NA	TGTGCCAGCAGTTCCTGGGGAAGGGATACCTACGAGCAGTACTTC	CASSSWGRDTYEQYF
few	TRBV24-1	TRBJ2-7	TRBD1	TGTGCCACCGCGCCCGGGACAGTCTCCTACGAGCAGTACTTC	CATAPGTVSYEQYF
many	TRBV11-2	TRBJ2-7	NA	TGTGCCAGCAGACTTACCGGGAGCTCCTACGAGCAGTACTTC	CASRLTGSSYEQYF
few	TRBV20-1	TRBJ2-3	TRBD2	TGCAGTGCCGACGGATATTTAAGCGGGGGGGCCCCAGATACGCAGTATTTT	CSADGYLSGGAPDTQYF
NA	TRBV18	TRBJ2-7	TRBD1	TGTGCCAGCTCACCGCCTCCCGGGACAGGTGTGACCGAGCAGTACTTC	CASSPPPGTGVTEQYF
few	TRBV20-1	TRBJ1-4	NA	TGCAGTGCTAGAGGGTCCTCGGGGGCAACTAATGAAAAACTGTTTTTT	CSARGSSGATNEKLFF
NA	TRBV2	TRBJ1-1	TRBD1	TGTGCCAGCAGTGAAATGGGACAGGGGTGGACTTTCTTT	CASSEMGQGWTFF
few	TRBV7-9	TRBJ1-2	NA	TGTGCCAGCAGCGTTTTTCCCAACTATGGCTACACCTTC	CASSVFPNYGYTF